The entry below gives a single T cell receptor beta chain sequence along with its context. Generated by immunoSEQ multiplex PCR, the TCRdb table keeps only in-frame clones and is missing some. The data hold tens of thousands of clones, with approximately 71% observed a single time. The source of the sample is a study of T cells after posttransplantation cyclophosphamide. This receptor was identified in a woman between 55 and 75 years old in good health, CMV-negative, and a related stem cell transplant donor. Sequenced: memory CD4+ T cells sorted from PBMCs.

CDR3 sequence (DNA): TGTGCCAGCAGGGCCACAAGATTCTCCTCCGGAAACACCATATATTTT. Its protein is CASRATRFSSGNTIYF. The J gene is TRBJ1-3, the V gene TRBV7-9; D unclear. Per the germline V gene, CDR1 is SEHNR and CDR2 is FQNEAQ (reference sequence). The CDR3 length is 16 residues. The ends were cut back, 6 bases at V and 4 bases at J, with 19 bases in the middle.